The 14 T cell receptor beta chains below come from one sample, sequenced in a study of T cell responses to AZD1222 COVID-19 vaccine. Clones were read by immunoSEQ multiplex PCR, and TCRdb kept only the in-frame ones, dropping some. The sample records roughly 50,000 clones, around 92% being singletons. The material was peripheral blood, obtained 28 days after the second AZD1222 dose. These receptors were taken from an adult who received the AZD1222 COVID-19 vaccine.

V gene TRBV28 combines with J gene TRBJ2-3; 13 bases match TRBD2. The V gene end was trimmed by 7 bases and the J gene end by 11 bases; junction bases not matched to a gene: 6. Germline V gene data show CDR1 as MDHEN and CDR2 as SYDVKM. CDR3 length equals 13 residues. CDR3 DNA sequence: TGTGCCAGCAAACTAGCGGGAGGGCAGAGGCAGTATTTT. Protein sequence: CASKLAGGQRQYF.

The chain recombines TRBV29-1 with TRBJ1-1; a possible D gene is TRBD1 (6 bases). Germline V gene data show CDR1 as SQVTM and CDR2 as ANQGSEA. V lost 7 bases and J lost 4, with 13 bases in between. The CDR3 totals 12 residues. In nucleotides, the CDR3 is TGCAGCGCCGGCGGGGGGCTCACTGAAGCTTTCTTT. Its protein is CSAGGGLTEAFF.

This rearrangement joins TRBV7-2 to TRBJ1-6, with 7 bases aligning to TRBD1. The germline V gene has CDR1 SGHTA and CDR2 FQGNSA. The CDR3 length is 13 residues. J lost 9 bases, V lost 5 bases, and 4 bases had no gene match. The CDR3 DNA reads as TGTGCCAGCAGCCAGACAGGGAGTTCACCCCTCCACTTT. This sequence encodes CASSQTGSSPLHF.

This clone appeared once. The rearrangement joins TRBV3-1 (or the pseudogene TRBV3-2) to TRBJ2-2, with D maybe TRBD1 (5 bases). The CDR3 sequence is 15 residues long. Germline-derived CDR1 and CDR2 are LGHDT and YNNKEL (reference sequence). V lost 4 bases, J lost 1 base, and 10 bases lay in between. The CDR3, as DNA: TGTGCCAGCAGCCTACCTAGGGGGAACACCGGGGAGCTGTTTTTT. Translation gives CASSLPRGNTGELFF.

This clone was observed a single time. The V and J genes are TRBV5-6 and TRBJ2-7; D not certain. Trimming left V 0 bases short and J 5 bases short, with 6 bases between. CDR1 SGHDT and CDR2 YYEEEE come from the germline V gene. The CDR3 is 12 amino acids. CDR3 amino acids: CASSLAGHEQYF. Written as DNA, the CDR3 is TGTGCCAGCAGCTTGGCCGGGCACGAGCAGTACTTC. Full variable domain (outside the CDR3, taken from reference TRBV5-6 and TRBJ2-7): DAGVTQSPTHLIKTRGQQVTLRCSPKSGHDTVSWYQQALGQGPQFIFQYYEEEERQRGNFPDRFSGHQFPNYSSELNVNALLLGDSALYLCASSLAGHEQYFGPGTRLTVT.

This clone appeared a few times. The genes are TRBV11-2 and TRBJ1-1; D not resolved. The germline V and J ends were trimmed by 4 bases and 1 base, with 13 bases remaining between them. The CDR3 extends over 15 amino acids. The germline gives CDR1 SGHAT, CDR2 FQNNGV. This chain's CDR3 is CASSWSWYGNTEAFF. The CDR3 DNA is TGTGCCAGCAGCTGGAGTTGGTACGGGAACACTGAAGCTTTCTTT.

This chain joins TRBV6-2 or TRBV6-3 and TRBJ2-1, with 13 bases matching TRBD2. CDR3 length: 17 residues. The V segment lost 0 bases and the J segment 4 bases; nucleotides outside the gene matches: 3. Germline CDR1 reads MNHEY; CDR2 reads SVGEGT. The CDR3, as DNA: TGTGCCAGCAGTTACTCAGGGACTAGCGGGATTTACAATGAGCAGTTCTTC. As protein: CASSYSGTSGIYNEQFF.

The chain couples TRBV6-4 to TRBJ2-2; D not resolved. Germline values: CDR1 MRHNA, CDR2 SNTAGT. This CDR3 comprises 14 residues. The V end was cut by 0 bases, the J end by 1 base, with 3 bases between. The CDR3 here is CASSDSRNTGELFF. The CDR3 nucleotides are TGTGCCAGCAGTGACTCGCGGAACACCGGGGAGCTGTTTTTT.

The rearrangement joins TRBV19 to TRBJ2-7; D gene uncertain. The germline V gene encodes CDR1 LNHDA and CDR2 SQIVND (reference sequence). V was cut by 5 bases and J by 1 base, with 12 bases left in between. The CDR3 contains 14 residues. CDR3 protein: CASSPRYTSYEQYF. Here the CDR3 DNA reads TGTGCCAGTAGTCCGCGTTATACTTCCTACGAGCAGTACTTC.

This chain joins TRBV6-5 and TRBJ2-7; 9 bases match TRBD1. Germline assignment: CDR1 MNHEY and CDR2 SVGAGI. This CDR3 is 13 amino acids long. Losses at the gene ends were 2 bases for V and 4 bases for J; bases not matched to a gene: 0. The CDR3 bases are TGTGCCAGCAGTTACGGGACAGGGTACGAGCAGTACTTC. This translates into CASSYGTGYEQYF.

The chain couples TRBV2 to TRBJ1-1, with D unresolved. Germline assignment: CDR1 SNHLY and CDR2 FYNNEI. This CDR3 has 13 residues. Trimming took 5 bases from V and 0 from J, leaving 7 bases between them. The CDR3 coding sequence is TGTGCCAGCAGTCCCGACTTGAACACTGAAGCTTTCTTT. It translates to CASSPDLNTEAFF.

The rearrangement joins TRBV6-5 to TRBJ2-5; D ambiguous. CDR3 length equals 15 residues. Germline V gene lookup returns CDR1 MNHEY and CDR2 SVGAGI. V shed 0 bases and J shed 1 base, with 9 bases lying between them. CDR3 loop: CASSYSVGSQETQYF. CDR3 nucleotides: TGTGCCAGCAGTTACTCGGTTGGAAGCCAAGAGACCCAGTACTTC.

This sequence joins TRBV5-1 and TRBJ1-1; a possible D gene is TRBD1 (6 bases). Germline V gene sequence: CDR1 SGHRS, CDR2 YFSETQ. The germline V and J ends were trimmed by 0 bases and 0 bases, with 15 bases remaining between them. The CDR3 has 17 residues. CDR3 residues: CASSLVSGAGLNTEAFF. CDR3 in DNA: TGCGCCAGCAGCTTGGTTTCGGGGGCGGGGTTGAACACTGAAGCTTTCTTT.

The V and J genes are TRBV7-8 and TRBJ1-2, with D perhaps TRBD1 (5 bases). Germline V gene data show CDR1 as SGHVS and CDR2 as FQNEAQ. The length of the CDR3 is 14 residues. The V end lost 1 base, the J end lost 6 bases, and 12 bases lay between the germline ends. DNA of the CDR3: TGTGCCAGCAGCTTAGTTGGCAGGGAAGATGGCTACACCTTC. Translating it yields CASSLVGREDGYTF.